These 5 T cell receptor beta chains originate from one sample sequenced in a study of CD8+CD57+ T cells in acquired aplastic anemia. For sequencing, patients were chosen who had shown expansion of CD8+CD57+ cells by flow cytometry. Genomic DNA was employed as the template in profiling TCR beta VDJ and CDR3. TCRdb reprocessed the reads with MiXCR, giving one entry per CDR3 protein. Seen here are about 290,000 distinct CDR3 sequences, roughly 59% observed once, and the top ten hold approximately 1.3%. Input material: sorted CD4+, CD8+, or CD8+CD57+ T cells (not recorded which) from PBMCs. The receptors come from a human donor with aplastic anemia.

This clonotype has only one observation. The chain carries TRBV7-8 and TRBJ2-1; 9 nucleotides agree with TRBD2. Trimming removed 2 bases from V and 3 bases from J; junction bases left unmatched: 11. Germline V CDR1 and CDR2: SGHVS, FQNEAQ. This CDR3 comprises 18 residues. The CDR3 DNA follows: TGTGCCAGCAGCTTAAGGCTTCTGCGGGAGGGCCTCTACAATGAGCAGTTCTTC. It is translated as CASSLRLLREGLYNEQFF.

Remarks on this clonotype: Given a much more abundant clone one base away, this may be a read error. This sequence joins TRBV20-1 and TRBJ1-3; the match to TRBD1 covers 7 bases. Looked up from germline, CDR1 is DFQATT and CDR2 is SNEGSKA (reference sequence). The CDR3 consists of 14 residues. The CDR3 loop reads CGAGSGGSGNTIYF. For the CDR3, the DNA is TGCGGTGCTGGTTCAGGGGGCTCTGGAAACACCATATATTTT.

For this clonotype: Relative to the germline gene, one junction end is altered; a read error may explain this. The V gene is TRBV29-1, the J gene TRBJ2-7, with 13 nucleotides matching TRBD2. There are 15 residues in the CDR3. The V gene's germline CDR1 is SQVTM and CDR2 ANQGSEA. The CDR3, as DNA: TGTTATACCGGGACTAGCGGGGCGATCTCCTACGAGCAGTACTTC. This codes for CYTGTSGAISYEQYF.

The sample holds many counts of this clonotype. The J gene is TRBJ2-7, the V gene TRBV14; D is unresolved. Germline V gene data show CDR1 as SGHDN and CDR2 as FVKESK. CDR3 length: 14 residues. V was trimmed by 4 bases and J by 2 bases, leaving 12 bases between them. The CDR3 DNA follows: TGTGCCAGCAGCCTCGGTACTACGACCTACGAGCAGTACTTC. It is translated as CASSLGTTTYEQYF.

This chain links TRBV6-1 with TRBJ1-3; TRBD1 might be the D (5 bases). The ends were cut back, 7 bases at V and 4 bases at J, with 11 bases in the middle. The germline V gene has CDR1 MNHNS and CDR2 SASEGT. The CDR3 has 13 amino acids. In DNA form, the CDR3 reads TGTGCCAGCACCCCCAGGGAGGGAAACACCATATATTTT. This gives the protein CASTPREGNTIYF.